Listed below are T cell receptor beta chains from one sample, sequenced in a study of OX40 agonist ivuxolimab in advanced cancers. Assay used: immunoSEQ multiplex PCR; TCRdb lists only in-frame clones, some missing. The sample lists 70,000 to 80,000 clones; over 85% were seen once. The sample here was CD4+ or CD8+ T cells sorted from blood, taken in a trial of the OX40 agonist ivuxolimab. These receptors were taken from an adult with an advanced solid tumor such as melanoma, head and neck, liver or kidney cancer. The CDR3 runs from the conserved cysteine through the conserved F or W. The D gene is left open where the match is weak. Some rows have no size entry. The others give once, few or many, or a class for an expanded clone.

size,J,V,D,DNA,CDR3
NA,TRBJ2-5,TRBV2,TRBD1,TGTGCCAGCAGTGACCCACAGGGGGCTCGCGAGACCCAGTACTTC,CASSDPQGARETQYF
once,TRBJ2-1,TRBV2,NA,TGTGCCAGAGAGCGGGGAACAGGGGGGAGCTCCTACAATGAGCAGTTCTTC,CARERGTGGSSYNEQFF
NA,TRBJ1-5,TRBV9,NA,TGTGCCAGCAGCGTGGGAGGGCTAAATCAGCCCCAGCATTTT,CASSVGGLNQPQHF
NA,TRBJ2-2,TRBV5-1,NA,TGCGCCAGCCGACTTCCGGGACTGGGTATGACCGGGGAGCTGTTTTTT,CASRLPGLGMTGELFF
NA,TRBJ2-4,TRBV6-5,TRBD1,TGTGCCAGCAGTTACGGACAGGGGAACATTCAGTACTTC,CASSYGQGNIQYF
NA,TRBJ2-2,TRBV6-5,NA,TGTGCCAGCAGTTACGGCCGTGGGGACACCGGGGAGCTGTTTTTT,CASSYGRGDTGELFF
NA,TRBJ1-1,TRBV15,NA,TGTGCCACCAGCACAGACATCATGAACACTGAAGCTTTCTTT,CATSTDIMNTEAFF
NA,TRBJ2-7,TRBV27,NA,TGTGCCAGCAGCCGGGGGCGGGGGTACGAGCAGTACTTC,CASSRGRGYEQYF
NA,TRBJ2-5,TRBV6-1,TRBD2,TGTGCCAGCAGTGCTGTCGGCGCGGGAGGGGTAGAGACCCAGTACTTC,CASSAVGAGGVETQYF
NA,TRBJ2-7,TRBV2,TRBD1,TGTGCCAGCAGTGCGCCCGGGACAGGACCCTACGAGCAGTACTTC,CASSAPGTGPYEQYF
NA,TRBJ1-2,TRBV19,NA,TGTGCCAGTAGTATAGTCGCAGGGAGCGCCTATGGCTACACCTTC,CASSIVAGSAYGYTF
few,TRBJ2-5,TRBV4-1,NA,TGCGCCAGCAGCCAAGATAGCGAGACCCAGTACTTC,CASSQDSETQYF
NA,TRBJ2-6,TRBV13,NA,TGTGCCAGCAGCCTCAGGGGATCTGGGGCCAACGTCCTGACTTTC,CASSLRGSGANVLTF
NA,TRBJ2-1,TRBV2,TRBD1,TGTGCCAGCCCGGGGACAGGGGGCCATTCACCCTACAATGAGCAGTTCTTC,CASPGTGGHSPYNEQFF
once,TRBJ2-1,TRBV27,TRBD2,TGTGCCAGCAGCTTAGCGGGAGGAGCCTACAATGAGCAGTTCTTC,CASSLAGGAYNEQFF
NA,TRBJ2-1,TRBV11-3,NA,TGTGCCAGCAGCTTAGCTGGGTCTGAGCAGTTCTTC,CASSLAGSEQFF
NA,TRBJ2-5,TRBV4-1,TRBD2,TGCGCCAGCAGCCAAGGGGCGGTAGCGGGAGATGAGACCCAGTACTTC,CASSQGAVAGDETQYF
once,TRBJ2-7,TRBV7-6,NA,TGTGCCAGCAGCTTATCTGGGGGATCGGAGTGGGGAGAGCAGTACTTC,CASSLSGGSEWGEQYF
once,TRBJ1-4,TRBV7-9,NA,TGTGCCAGCAGCTTCCTCGAAGAAAAACTGTTTTTT,CASSFLEEKLFF
NA,TRBJ1-4,TRBV25-1,NA,TGTGCCAGCAGTGAATATCAGGGGACAACTAATGAAAAACTGTTTTTT,CASSEYQGTTNEKLFF
NA,TRBJ2-3,TRBV7-7,NA,TGTGCTAGCAGCTTAGGCAGCGGACACACAGATACGCAGTATTTT,CASSLGSGHTDTQYF
NA,TRBJ2-5,TRBV11-2,TRBD2,TGTGCCAGCAGCTTAGGGACTAGCGTCGAGACCCAGTACTTC,CASSLGTSVETQYF
NA,TRBJ1-1,TRBV19,TRBD1,TGTGCCAGTACCCTGACAGGGGCAACTGAAGCTTTCTTT,CASTLTGATEAFF
NA,TRBJ2-1,TRBV10-1,TRBD1,TGCGCCAGCAGTGTAGAGGGGGCGATCTACAATGAGCAGTTCTTC,CASSVEGAIYNEQFF
NA,TRBJ2-7,TRBV19,NA,TGTGCCAGTAGTGCCGGGCCCCATCCGGGGTACGAGCAGTACTTC,CASSAGPHPGYEQYF
NA,TRBJ1-1,TRBV5-8,NA,TGTGCCAGCAGCTCTACAGCGAACACTGAAGCTTTCTTT,CASSSTANTEAFF
NA,TRBJ1-1,TRBV30,TRBD1,TGTGCCTGGAGTATGACAGGGAGTACTGAAGCTTTCTTT,CAWSMTGSTEAFF
NA,TRBJ2-7,TRBV27,TRBD1,TGTGCCAGCCGACAGGGGGCACTAGGGGAGCAGTACTTC,CASRQGALGEQYF
NA,TRBJ1-4,TRBV9,NA,TGTGCCAGCAGCGTTAAAGACGGCGCTATTGAAAAACTGTTTTTT,CASSVKDGAIEKLFF
NA,TRBJ1-4,TRBV11-2,TRBD1,TGTGCCAGCAGCTATGGACAGGGGAATGAAAAACTGTTTTTT,CASSYGQGNEKLFF
NA,TRBJ1-1,TRBV5-3,NA,TGTGCCAGCAGCCCAGGACAAGAAGCTTTCTTT,CASSPGQEAFF
NA,TRBJ2-1,TRBV11-2,NA,TGTGCCGGCGCGCGGGTGACCTACAATGAGCAGTTCTTC,CAGARVTYNEQFF
NA,TRBJ2-7,TRBV5-6,NA,TGTGCCAGCAGCCCTGGACTGGGGTGGGAGCAGTACTTC,CASSPGLGWEQYF
NA,TRBJ2-7,TRBV10-3,NA,TGTGCCATCAGTGAAGGCGGGGTTAAGGACGAGCAGTACTTC,CAISEGGVKDEQYF
NA,TRBJ1-3,TRBV5-1,NA,TGCGCCAGCAGCTTCTCCGGAGGGGTCGGAAACACCATATATTTT,CASSFSGGVGNTIYF
NA,TRBJ1-1,TRBV29-1,NA,TGCAGCGTTGATCCTGGAATCACTGAAGCTTTCTTT,CSVDPGITEAFF
NA,TRBJ1-2,TRBV5-6,NA,TGTGCCAGCAGCTCCTTGACAGGATACTATGGCTACACCTTC,CASSSLTGYYGYTF
NA,TRBJ2-5,TRBV28,NA,TGTGCCAGCAGACAGGACGCGCAGGAGACCCAGTACTTC,CASRQDAQETQYF
large,TRBJ2-7,TRBV11-3,TRBD1,TGTGCCAGCAGCTTAGCCGGGACAGGGGTATACGAGCAGTACTTC,CASSLAGTGVYEQYF
NA,TRBJ2-2,TRBV7-3,NA,TGTGCCAGCAGCTTAATGGCGACGGGCACCGGGGAGCTGTTTTTT,CASSLMATGTGELFF
NA,TRBJ2-6,TRBV7-9,TRBD1,TGTGCCAGCAGCGTCCCCGGACAGGGGGTTGGGGCCAACGTCCTGACTTTC,CASSVPGQGVGANVLTF
NA,TRBJ1-3,TRBV19,NA,TGTGCCAGTAGTATGAGCTCTGGAAACACCATATATTTT,CASSMSSGNTIYF